Listed below are T cell receptor beta chains from one sample, sequenced in a study of T cells in Graves' hyperthyroidism and ophthalmopathy. TCRdb redid the calling of the multiplex PCR reads with MiXCR, one entry per CDR3 protein. The sample shows hundreds of thousands of distinct CDR3 sequences, roughly 15% of them seen only once. Input material: blood. All receptors come from a woman aged 40-49 years with Graves' ophthalmopathy. The CDR3 runs from the conserved cysteine through the conserved F or W. A D gene is named only where the DNA matches it firmly. Some rows have no size entry. The others give once, few or many, or a class for an expanded clone.

v_call	d_call	clone_size	j_call	cdr3_aa	cdr3_nt
TRBV12-3/TRBV12-4	-	-	TRBJ2-7	CASTLTVGHEQYF	TGTGCCAGCACCCTAACGGTCGGACACGAGCAGTACTTC
TRBV28	-	many	TRBJ2-7	CASSLGFEFYEQYF	TGTGCCAGCAGTTTAGGCTTCGAGTTCTACGAGCAGTACTTC
TRBV10-2	-	many	TRBJ2-7	CASSEGGGREQYF	TGCGCCAGCAGTGAAGGAGGGGGGCGAGAGCAGTACTTC
TRBV20-1	TRBD2	many	TRBJ2-7	CSARETSGTFSYEQYF	TGCAGTGCTCGGGAGACTAGCGGGACCTTCTCCTACGAGCAGTACTTC
TRBV30	-	few	TRBJ1-5	CAWSERGRRSQPQHF	TGTGCCTGGAGTGAAAGGGGCCGGCGAAGTCAGCCCCAGCATTTT
TRBV19	-	-	TRBJ1-5	CANTPGGLYGNQPQHF	TGTGCCAATACCCCCGGCGGGTTGTATGGCAATCAGCCCCAGCATTTT
TRBV30	-	many	TRBJ1-1	CAWSGVALRTEAFF	TGTGCCTGGAGTGGGGTGGCTCTCAGAACTGAAGCTTTCTTT
TRBV7-8	-	-	TRBJ2-7	CASTEGYGEQYF	TGTGCCAGCACCGAAGGTTATGGCGAGCAGTACTTC
TRBV4-2	-	many	TRBJ2-5	CASSQDQLAETQYF	TGTGCCAGCAGCCAAGATCAACTGGCGGAGACCCAGTACTTC
TRBV6-2/TRBV6-3	-	-	TRBJ2-4	CASSSFGGALIGRNIQYF	TGTGCCAGCAGTTCCTTTGGGGGAGCTTTGATAGGGAGAAACATTCAGTACTTC
TRBV7-2	-	many	TRBJ1-3	CASSLGGASGNTIYF	TGTGCCAGCAGCTTAGGGGGGGCCTCTGGAAACACCATATATTTT
TRBV12-3/TRBV12-4	-	many	TRBJ2-4	CASSLSASVKNIQYF	TGTGCCAGCAGTTTAAGTGCTAGCGTAAAAAACATTCAGTACTTC
TRBV24-1	-	many	TRBJ1-1	CATSDLGTEAFF	TGTGCCACCAGTGATTTGGGCACTGAAGCTTTCTTT
TRBV11-2	-	many	TRBJ1-2	CASSLDVSFYGYTF	TGTGCCAGCAGCTTAGACGTCAGTTTCTATGGCTACACCTTC
TRBV12-3/TRBV12-4	TRBD2	many	TRBJ2-7	CASSPRTSLKYEQYF	TGTGCCAGCAGTCCGAGGACTAGCCTAAAATACGAGCAGTACTTC
TRBV18	-	few	TRBJ2-3	CASSRDLDTQYF	TGTGCCAGCTCCCGGGACTTGGATACGCAGTATTTT
TRBV28	TRBD1	many	TRBJ2-4	CASSLETGGDIQYF	TGTGCCAGCAGTTTAGAGACAGGGGGGGACATTCAGTACTTC
TRBV6-4	-	-	TRBJ1-6	CASNRDNSPLHF	TGTGCCAGCAATCGGGATAATTCACCCCTCCACTTT
TRBV9	-	few	TRBJ2-7	CASSVEALPSYSYEQYF	TGTGCCAGCAGCGTAGAGGCGCTCCCCAGTTACTCCTACGAGCAGTACTTC
TRBV19	TRBD2	-	TRBJ2-5	CASSSAGLAGIQTQYF	TGTGCCAGTAGTAGTGCGGGACTAGCGGGAATACAGACCCAGTACTTC